This record concerns one T cell receptor beta chain sequence. Its antigen is undetermined. These data belong to a study of CD8 T cells in Susac syndrome. Regarding the study as a whole: That the number of individuals in its TCR sequencing and HLA analysis was relatively small was acknowledged by the study.

This CDR3 contains 13 residues. In germline, CDR1 is SQVTM, CDR2 ANQGSEA. The V gene end was trimmed by 6 bases and the J gene end by 1 base; junction bases not matched to a gene: 4. Reverse transcription used roughly 0.45 to 1 ug RNA and random hexamers. immunoSEQ multiplex PCR amplified TCR beta CDR3 across 54 Vbeta, 13 Jbeta. TCRdb recomputed calls from the immunoSEQ multiplex PCR reads with MiXCR, one row per CDR3 protein. This table has over 350,000 distinct CDR3 sequences, more than 80% appearing once. Sequencing of TCR beta was performed on blood CD8+ T cells and on blood CD4+ T cells. The multiple sclerosis controls were treatment-naive patients, and their relapsing-remitting disease was stable or active.

The sequence came from a human donor with multiple sclerosis. Sequenced material: CD8+ T cells from PBMCs. This sequence joins TRBV29-1 and TRBJ1-1; 8 positions match TRBD1. Written as DNA, the CDR3 is TGCAGCGTGGCGACAGGGGCGAACACTGAAGCTTTCTTT. Amino acid sequence: CSVATGANTEAFF.